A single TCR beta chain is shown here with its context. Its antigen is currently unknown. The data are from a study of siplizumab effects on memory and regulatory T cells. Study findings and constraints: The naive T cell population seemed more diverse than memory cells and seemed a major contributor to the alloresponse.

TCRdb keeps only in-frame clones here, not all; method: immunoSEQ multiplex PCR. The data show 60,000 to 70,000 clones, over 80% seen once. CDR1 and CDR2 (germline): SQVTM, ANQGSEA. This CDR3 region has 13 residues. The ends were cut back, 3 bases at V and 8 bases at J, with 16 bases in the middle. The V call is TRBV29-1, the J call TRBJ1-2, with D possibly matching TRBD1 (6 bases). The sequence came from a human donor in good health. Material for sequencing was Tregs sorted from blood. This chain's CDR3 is CSVESVRGQGYTF. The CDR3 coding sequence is TGCAGCGTTGAGTCGGTCCGGGGGCAAGGCTACACCTTC. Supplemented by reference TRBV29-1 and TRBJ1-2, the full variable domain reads SAVISQKPSRDICQRGTSLTIQCQVDSQVTMMFWYRQQPGQSLTLIATANQGSEATYESGFVIDKFPISRPNLTFSTLTVSNMSPEDSSIYLCSVESVRGQGYTFGSGTRLTVV.